This T cell receptor (beta chain) was sequenced for a study of shared clonotypes between healthy human individuals. Study results and caveats: Naive CD4 clonotypes overlapped across a few donors at about 5.3%.

Naive CD8 cells were CD45RO-negative, positively selected for CCR7, excluding terminally differentiated effector memory CD45RA+ cells. The ends lost 8 bases at V and 3 bases at J; junction bases unmatched: 6. The CDR3 contains 14 residues. Germline-derived CDR1 and CDR2 are MNHNY and SVGAGI (reference sequence). Concerning this clone itself: Its target is unknown.

Assay used: immunoSEQ multiplex PCR; TCRdb lists only in-frame clones, some missing. The sample consists of about 870,000 clones, about 92% of them appearing once. Sequencing was performed on naive CD8+ T cells sorted from blood. The clonotype was recovered from a man aged 30 to 45 in good health. The chain recombines TRBV6-6 with TRBJ2-3, with 9 bases identical to TRBD1. DNA of the CDR3: TGTGCCAGCGGGACAGGGCCAAGTACAGATACGCAGTATTTT. Amino acids: CASGTGPSTDTQYF.